This T cell receptor (beta chain) originates from a study of OX40 agonist ivuxolimab in advanced cancers. On the study more broadly: It was ivuxolimab, an agonistic anti-OX40 (CD134) antibody, that patients were treated with. At roughly 80% male, the cohort had a mean age of about 55 years, ranging from roughly 20 to 80. All patients had ivuxolimab intravenously every 2 weeks at 0.01 to 10 mg/kg.

The CDR3 extends over 15 amino acids. Germline CDR1 and CDR2: MNHEY and SVGAGI. After removal of 7 bases from V and 4 bases from J, the junction contained 10 bases not matched to a gene. Overall study results and limits: Researchers did not determine the expanded peripheral T cells' antigen specificity.

Generated by immunoSEQ multiplex PCR, the TCRdb table keeps only in-frame clones and is missing some. Of approximately 110,000 clones listed, roughly 92% are singletons. This clone was detected once. Its antigen remains unknown. This receptor was obtained from an adult with an advanced solid tumor such as melanoma, head and neck, liver or kidney cancer. The source was CD4+ or CD8+ T cells sorted from blood, collected in a trial of the OX40 agonist ivuxolimab. The chain is built from TRBV6-5 and TRBJ1-1, with 9 nucleotides matching TRBD1. The CDR3 sequence is CASTSTGGRGTEAFF. The CDR3 DNA reads TGTGCCAGCACCTCAACAGGGGGCAGGGGCACTGAAGCTTTCTTT.